The 17 T cell receptor beta chains below all came from one sample that was sequenced in a study of T cells after yellow fever vaccination. TCRdb redid the calling of the 5' RACE reads with MiXCR, one entry per CDR3 protein. This table holds 100,000 to 150,000 distinct CDR3 sequences, 8% to 10% found once. The sequencing used CD8+ T cells sorted from PBMCs, collected on the day of the yellow fever booster vaccination. The receptors stem from a man between 18 and 29 years old who received the YFV17D yellow fever vaccine.

This chain joins TRBV4-2 and TRBJ2-5; TRBD2 aligns across 7 bases. Germline-derived CDR1 and CDR2 are LGHNA and YNFKEQ. Unmatched junction bases numbered 13, after V lost 4 bases and J lost 5 bases. The CDR3 runs 16 residues. CDR3 loop: CASSPNSRGEWETQYF. CDR3 bases: TGTGCCAGCAGCCCGAACTCACGGGGGGAGTGGGAGACCCAGTACTTC.

The rearrangement links TRBV12-5 to TRBJ2-2; unclear D gene. The length of the CDR3 is 14 residues. V shed 4 bases and J shed 2 bases, with 8 bases lying between them. The germline gives CDR1 LGHNT, CDR2 FRNRAP. The CDR3 spells CASGSPANTGELFF. The DNA for the CDR3 is TGTGCTAGTGGTTCGCCGGCCAACACCGGGGAGCTGTTTTTT.

The chain combines TRBV3-1 with TRBJ1-1; 7 nucleotides match TRBD1. Germline loops: CDR1 LGHDT, CDR2 YNNKEL (reference sequence). Trimming removed 5 bases from V and 3 bases from J; junction bases left unmatched: 18. The CDR3 has 18 residues. CDR3 DNA: TGTGCCAGCAGCACCACGGACAGGCGATCGCAGGGGTACACTGAAGCTTTCTTT. This codes for CASSTTDRRSQGYTEAFF.

The chain recombines TRBV3-1 with TRBJ2-1; D may match TRBD1 or TRBD2 (5 bases each). This CDR3 comprises 15 residues. Germline-derived CDR1 and CDR2 are LGHDT and YNNKEL (reference sequence). Trimming cost V 1 base and J 9 bases, with 16 bases left between them. The CDR3 bases are TGTGCCAGCAGCCAAGTAACAGGCTGGGGGAGTGAGCAGTTCTTC. This codes for CASSQVTGWGSEQFF.

There are a few counts of this clonotype. The chain combines TRBV29-1 with TRBJ1-1; D is uncertain. Trimming stripped 8 bases from V and 4 bases from J, with 14 bases between. CDR3 length: 12 amino acids. CDR1 and CDR2 (germline): SQVTM, ANQGSEA. The CDR3: CSIARRGTEAFF. The DNA of the CDR3 is TGCAGCATAGCTAGGCGTGGCACTGAAGCTTTCTTT.

The J gene is TRBJ1-1, the V gene TRBV24-1; D uncertain. CDR1 and CDR2 (germline): KGHDR, SFDVKD. The CDR3 runs to 18 residues. With 5 bases removed from V and 2 bases from J, the gap between germline ends came to 23 bases. CDR3 DNA: TGTGCCACCAGTGGCGCGGGCCGCCCCGCTAATAGAAACACTGAAGCTTTCTTT. Amino acid sequence: CATSGAGRPANRNTEAFF.

This clonotype was seen more than once but under ten times. The chain combines TRBV4-1 with TRBJ2-5, with 12 bases lining up with TRBD1. The CDR3 consists of 16 residues. V was pared by 3 bases and J by 1 base, with 3 bases of the junction left unmatched. CDR1 is MGHRA and CDR2 is YSYEKL in the germline V gene. DNA for the CDR3: TGCGCCAGCAGCCACGCGGGACAGGGGGCCCAAGAGACCCAGTACTTC. As protein: CASSHAGQGAQETQYF.

This clonotype was seen only a few times. The V and J genes are TRBV7-9 and TRBJ1-2, with D tentatively TRBD1 (6 bases). The CDR3 spans 15 residues. V lost 8 bases and J lost 0, with 16 bases in between. In germline, CDR1 is SEHNR, CDR2 FQNEAQ (reference sequence). The DNA for the CDR3 is TGTGCCAGCGAGCAAGGGGGTAAATCTAACTATGGCTACACCTTC. Translation gives CASEQGGKSNYGYTF. The full variable domain, in which reference TRBV7-9 and TRBJ1-2 provide the parts outside the CDR3, is DTGVSQNPRHKITKRGQNVTFRCDPISEHNRLYWYRQTLGQGPEFLTYFQNEAQLEKSRLLSDRFSAERPKGSFSTLEIQRTEQGDSAMYLCASEQGGKSNYGYTFGSGTRLTVV.

In this sample, this clonotype turned up a few times. The chain joins TRBV4-3 to TRBJ1-1; unclear D gene. Germline assignment: CDR1 LGHNA and CDR2 YSLEER. Trimming left V 1 base short and J 4 bases short, with 7 bases between. The CDR3 runs 13 residues. DNA for the CDR3: TGCGCCAGCAGCCAAGCGGAGGGCACTGAAGCTTTCTTT. Its translation: CASSQAEGTEAFF.

The chain employs TRBV20-1 and TRBJ2-5, with D possibly called TRBD1 or TRBD2 (5 bases each). The CDR3 contains 14 residues. Germline V gene sequence: CDR1 DFQATT, CDR2 SNEGSKA (reference sequence). The V end was cut by 0 bases, the J end by 4 bases, with 12 bases between. The CDR3 sequence: CSARDPLGVETQYF. CDR3 nucleotide sequence: TGCAGTGCTAGAGATCCATTGGGGGTAGAGACCCAGTACTTC.

At least ten counts were recorded for this clonotype. V and J are TRBV12-3 or TRBV12-4 and TRBJ1-5; 7 nucleotides agree with TRBD1. Germline trimming cut 6 bases from V and 4 bases from J; bases unmatched to any gene: 0. The CDR3 extends over 12 amino acids. This CDR3 reads CASRQGNQPQHF. The CDR3 DNA reads as TGTGCCAGCAGACAGGGGAATCAGCCCCAGCATTTT.

This clonotype was detected a few times. V gene TRBV7-9 combines with J gene TRBJ1-1; the D gene is possibly TRBD1 (6 bases). Germline values: CDR1 SEHNR, CDR2 FQNEAQ (reference sequence). The CDR3 length is 18 residues. Trimming took 1 base from V and 3 from J, leaving 21 bases between them. CDR3 DNA: TGTGCCAGCAGCTTAGTTACGGGCGGCCCGCAGGGGCACACTGAAGCTTTCTTT. Translating it yields CASSLVTGGPQGHTEAFF.

This clonotype has just a few counts. V is TRBV7-2 and J is TRBJ2-7, with D unresolved. The CDR3 covers 12 residues. The germline V gene encodes CDR1 SGHTA and CDR2 FQGNSA. V lost 4 bases and J 3 bases, leaving 7 bases between the germline ends. CDR3 coding DNA: TGTGCCAGCAGCTCAATAAACTACGAGCAGTACTTC. Protein product: CASSSINYEQYF.

The chain links TRBV7-8 to TRBJ1-5; D perhaps matches TRBD1 (5 bases). Germline CDR1 and CDR2: SGHVS and FQNEAQ. The CDR3 has 14 residues. The germline V and J ends were trimmed by 2 bases and 6 bases, with 11 bases remaining between them. CDR3 in DNA: TGTGCCAGCAGCTTACTAGGGACCGGTCAGCCCCAGCATTTT. This encodes CASSLLGTGQPQHF.

This chain connects TRBV4-1 to TRBJ1-5; D is unresolved. CDR1 and CDR2 from the germline V gene are MGHRA and YSYEKL. The V and J ends lost 5 bases and 0 bases respectively, with 5 bases between them. The CDR3 loop spans 13 amino acids. The CDR3 protein is CASSSNSNQPQHF. Written as DNA, the CDR3 is TGCGCCAGCAGCTCGAATAGCAATCAGCCCCAGCATTTT.

V usage is TRBV6-1 and J usage is TRBJ1-1; the D is unclear. V lost 1 base and J lost 0, with 12 bases in between. The CDR3 has 16 amino acids. Germline lookup yields CDR1 MNHNS and CDR2 SASEGT. The CDR3 region is CASSEGPYSMNTEAFF. In DNA, the CDR3 is TGTGCCAGCAGTGAAGGGCCTTACAGCATGAACACTGAAGCTTTCTTT.

The chain employs TRBV29-1 and TRBJ1-1; 8 bases match TRBD1. Germline CDR1 reads SQVTM; CDR2 reads ANQGSEA. V trimming: 6 bases; J trimming: 1 base; junction bases outside the gene matches: 4. The CDR3 has 13 residues. The CDR3 DNA reads TGCAGCGTGACAGGGGTCAGGAACACTGAAGCTTTCTTT. This sequence encodes CSVTGVRNTEAFF.